These T cell receptor beta chains were read from a single sample in a study of CD8+ T cells in alopecia areata. Clones were sequenced by immunoSEQ multiplex PCR, and TCRdb holds only the in-frame ones, with some missing. The repertoire has more than 90,000 clones, roughly 50% of them found once; the top ten carry about 12%. The material was CD8+ T cells sorted from blood, obtained at week 24, from a patient treated with tofacitinib. These receptor sequences come from a human donor with alopecia areata. Both conserved end residues are part of each CDR3. D genes are given only for firm matches. Rows may omit the clone size; those that give it use once, few, many or a size class.

CASSIWAGEQFF	TGTGCCAGTAGTATCTGGGCGGGTGAGCAGTTCTTC	-	-	TRBV19	TRBJ2-1
CASSSDSYEQYF	TGTGCCAGCAGCTCCGACAGCTACGAGCAGTACTTC	-	-	TRBV5-6	TRBJ2-7
CASSGRDRATEAFF	TGCGCCAGCAGCGGCCGGGACAGGGCCACTGAAGCTTTCTTT	TRBD1	-	TRBV4-1	TRBJ1-1
CASSPPARALDYGYTF	TGTGCCAGCAGCCCGCCCGCGCGGGCCCTCGACTATGGCTACACCTTC	-	few	TRBV7-2	TRBJ1-2
CASRATENTEAFF	TGTGCCAGCAGGGCGACGGAGAACACTGAAGCTTTCTTT	-	-	TRBV6-5	TRBJ1-1
CASSQDIYSNQPQHF	TGCGCCAGCAGCCAAGACATATATAGCAATCAGCCCCAGCATTTT	-	-	TRBV4-3	TRBJ1-5
CASSFGGVWGETQYF	TGTGCCAGCAGCTTTGGGGGAGTTTGGGGAGAGACCCAGTACTTC	-	-	TRBV11-2	TRBJ2-5
CAWSVQGAGNTEAFF	TGTGCCTGGAGTGTACAGGGGGCTGGGAACACTGAAGCTTTCTTT	TRBD1	-	TRBV30	TRBJ1-1
CASSLAPVYEQYF	TGTGCCAGCAGCCTAGCGCCCGTCTACGAGCAGTACTTC	-	-	TRBV5-5	TRBJ2-7
CASSFLAPGGRNSDTQYF	TGTGCCAGCAGCTTTTTGGCTCCCGGAGGCCGAAACTCAGATACGCAGTATTTT	-	few	TRBV11-2	TRBJ2-3
CASSFGGPNTEAFF	TGTGCCAGCAGTTTTGGAGGCCCGAACACTGAAGCTTTCTTT	-	-	TRBV6-6	TRBJ1-1
CASSLDLTGGLTDTQYF	TGTGCCAGCAGCTTAGATCTAACGGGGGGCCTGACAGATACGCAGTATTTT	-	-	TRBV11-2	TRBJ2-3
CASSSGQGILQTQYF	TGTGCCAGCAGCTCTGGACAGGGGATTCTCCAGACCCAGTACTTC	TRBD1	-	TRBV7-9	TRBJ2-5
CASSFQGWGNQPQHF	TGTGCCAGCAGCTTTCAGGGATGGGGCAATCAGCCCCAGCATTTT	-	-	TRBV5-6	TRBJ1-5
CASSQRTGYGYTF	TGCGCCAGCAGCCAGCGGACAGGATATGGCTACACCTTC	TRBD1	few	TRBV4-1	TRBJ1-2
CASSTDREADTQYF	TGTGCCAGTAGTACGGACAGGGAGGCCGATACGCAGTATTTT	TRBD1	-	TRBV19	TRBJ2-3
CASSPPGKSAGTEAFF	TGCGCCAGCAGCCCTCCAGGGAAAAGTGCGGGCACTGAAGCTTTCTTT	-	-	TRBV4-1	TRBJ1-1
CASSLVGGVDNEQFF	TGTGCCAGCAGCTTGGTGGGCGGGGTAGACAATGAGCAGTTCTTC	-	few	TRBV5-4	TRBJ2-1
CASSLRTPQETQYF	TGTGCCAGCAGTTTGAGGACACCCCAAGAGACCCAGTACTTC	-	few	TRBV27	TRBJ2-5
CASSLWGNPSSYEQYF	TGTGCCAGCAGTTTATGGGGCAACCCCAGCTCCTACGAGCAGTACTTC	-	-	TRBV27	TRBJ2-7
CASSFGGGNTEAFF	TGTGCCAGCAGCTTCGGGGGAGGGAACACTGAAGCTTTCTTT	-	-	TRBV5-6	TRBJ1-1
CASSSGQGPGYQETQYF	TGTGCCAGCAGCTCGGGACAGGGCCCGGGTTACCAAGAGACCCAGTACTTC	TRBD1	few	TRBV7-9	TRBJ2-5
CASSEDLYAETQYF	TGTGCCAGCAGTGAAGACCTATACGCGGAGACCCAGTACTTC	-	-	TRBV2	TRBJ2-5
CATSGEGSAEKLFF	TGTGCCACCAGCGGAGAAGGGTCGGCGGAAAAACTGTTTTTT	-	once	TRBV15	TRBJ1-4
CAIRTGVDYGYTF	TGTGCCATCCGAACAGGGGTCGACTATGGCTACACCTTC	TRBD1	-	TRBV10-3	TRBJ1-2
CASSEGGGGELFF	TGTGCCAGCAGCGAAGGGGGCGGCGGGGAGCTGTTTTTT	TRBD1	-	TRBV9	TRBJ2-2
CASSYLGQDGYTF	TGTGCCAGCAGTTATTTAGGACAAGATGGCTACACCTTC	-	once	TRBV6-5	TRBJ1-2
CASTFGESATEAFF	TGTGCCAGTACGTTTGGGGAATCGGCCACTGAAGCTTTCTTT	-	-	TRBV19	TRBJ1-1
CASSLGQGDGYTF	TGTGCCAGCAGCTTAGGACAGGGGGATGGCTACACCTTC	TRBD1	many	TRBV13	TRBJ1-2
CASSPNPGELFF	TGTGCCAGCAGCCCAAATCCCGGGGAGCTGTTTTTT	-	-	TRBV7-9	TRBJ2-2
CSVEETDTYEQYF	TGCAGCGTTGAGGAGACAGATACCTACGAGCAGTACTTC	-	-	TRBV29-1	TRBJ2-7
CASSQDVTGDFSTEAFF	TGCGCCAGCAGCCAAGATGTAACAGGGGATTTTAGCACTGAAGCTTTCTTT	TRBD1	-	TRBV4-3	TRBJ1-1
CASSQDATSGGYEQYF	TGTGCCAGCAGCCAAGATGCTACTAGCGGGGGGTACGAGCAGTACTTC	TRBD2	many	TRBV4-2	TRBJ2-7
CASSDGLPRIEYGYTF	TGTGCCAGCAGCGACGGTCTACCCCGAATAGAATATGGCTACACCTTC	-	-	TRBV11-2	TRBJ1-2
CASSYGLGYHEQYF	TGTGCCAGCAGTTATGGTTTGGGATACCACGAGCAGTACTTC	-	-	TRBV6-6	TRBJ2-7
CASTEGEVEKLFF	TGTGCCAGCACAGAGGGTGAGGTTGAAAAACTGTTTTTT	-	few	TRBV7-2	TRBJ1-4
CASSLTEQPYEQYF	TGTGCCAGCAGTTTAACGGAGCAGCCCTACGAGCAGTACTTC	-	-	TRBV27	TRBJ2-7
CASSSGDRGREAKNIQYF	TGTGCCAGCAGCTCGGGGGACAGGGGGCGCGAAGCCAAAAACATTCAGTACTTC	TRBD1	-	TRBV11-2	TRBJ2-4
CASSPGGSYEQYF	TGTGCCAGCAGCCCGGGGGGATCCTACGAGCAGTACTTC	TRBD2	-	TRBV6-6	TRBJ2-7
CAWAYWDNNEQFF	TGTGCCTGGGCTTATTGGGACAACAATGAGCAGTTCTTC	-	-	TRBV30	TRBJ2-1
CATQSGTGGNTEAFF	TGTGCCACCCAGTCGGGGACAGGGGGAAACACTGAAGCTTTCTTT	TRBD1	once	TRBV27	TRBJ1-1
CASRDRDRVYGYTF	TGTGCCAGCAGAGATCGGGACAGGGTCTATGGCTACACCTTC	TRBD1	-	TRBV6-1	TRBJ1-2
CASSSGEGRHNEQFF	TGTGCCAGCAGCTCCGGGGAGGGGCGCCACAATGAGCAGTTCTTC	TRBD2	-	TRBV6-6	TRBJ2-1
CASSYHRGIAEQYF	TGTGCCAGCAGTTACCATAGGGGGATAGCCGAGCAGTACTTC	-	-	TRBV27	TRBJ2-7
CASSGSDIQYF	TGTGCCAGCAGTGGGTCGGACATTCAGTACTTC	-	-	TRBV11-2	TRBJ2-4
CATSSRRAGYEQYF	TGTGCCACCAGCAGTCGGAGAGCTGGCTACGAGCAGTACTTC	-	-	TRBV15	TRBJ2-7
CASRTGTGDGELFF	TGTGCCAGCAGGACCGGGACAGGGGACGGGGAGCTGTTTTTT	TRBD1	few	TRBV9	TRBJ2-2
CSVEARGGLNTGELFF	TGCAGCGTTGAAGCTCGTGGGGGGCTGAACACCGGGGAGCTGTTTTTT	-	-	TRBV29-1	TRBJ2-2
CAWSVQGGVRGVLIRQPQHF	TGTGCCTGGAGTGTACAAGGGGGCGTCCGAGGGGTCCTCATAAGACAGCCCCAGCATTTT	TRBD1	few	TRBV30	TRBJ1-5